Here is one T cell receptor (beta chain) with its context. The sample comes from a study of blood T cell repertoires in COVID-19. Looked up from germline, CDR1 is LGHDT and CDR2 is YNNKEL (reference sequence). Trimming took 3 bases from V and 7 from J; bases not matched to a gene: 5. The CDR3 contains 13 residues. Repertoires were generated with immunoSEQ multiplex PCR, while TCRdb's copy carries only in-frame clones and drops some. The table lists about 220,000 clones, more than 80% of them singletons. The chain joins TRBV3-1 (or the pseudogene TRBV3-2) to TRBJ1-2; 7 bases match TRBD1. Sequenced input: PBMCs or T cells enriched from blood (not recorded which). This receptor was obtained from a woman between 35 and 50 years old with acute COVID-19. CDR3 in DNA: TGTGCCAGCAGCCATGACAGGGCCGGTGGCTACACCTTC. This sequence encodes CASSHDRAGGYTF.